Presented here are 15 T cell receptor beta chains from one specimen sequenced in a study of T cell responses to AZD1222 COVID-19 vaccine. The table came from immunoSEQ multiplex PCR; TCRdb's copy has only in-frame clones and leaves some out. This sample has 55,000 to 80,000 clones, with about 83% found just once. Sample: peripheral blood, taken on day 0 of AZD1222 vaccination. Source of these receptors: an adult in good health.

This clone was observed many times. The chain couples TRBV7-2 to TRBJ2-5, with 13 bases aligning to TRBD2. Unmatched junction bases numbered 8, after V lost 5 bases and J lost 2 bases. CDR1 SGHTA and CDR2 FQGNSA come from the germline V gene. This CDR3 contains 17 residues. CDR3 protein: CASSQTPTSGGQETQYF. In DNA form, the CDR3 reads TGTGCCAGCAGCCAGACGCCGACTAGCGGGGGGCAAGAGACCCAGTACTTC.

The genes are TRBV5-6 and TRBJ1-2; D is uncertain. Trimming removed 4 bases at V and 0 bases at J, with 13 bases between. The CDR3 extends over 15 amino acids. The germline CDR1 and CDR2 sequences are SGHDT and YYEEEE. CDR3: CASSPARGPNYGYTF. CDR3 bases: TGTGCCAGCAGCCCCGCCCGGGGTCCTAACTATGGCTACACCTTC.

The CDR3 protein is CATSGQGTYGYTF. CDR3 DNA sequence: TGTGCCACCTCGGGACAGGGGACCTATGGCTACACCTTC. The V gene is TRBV27, the J gene TRBJ1-2; 10 nucleotides line up with TRBD1. This CDR3 is 13 amino acids long. Germline CDR1 MNHEY, CDR2 SMNVEV (reference sequence). J lost 4 bases, V lost 10 bases, and 6 bases had no gene match.

The CDR3 here is CASSLGGRSYEQYF. The CDR3 DNA reads TGTGCCAGCAGCTTGGGGGGGCGCTCCTACGAGCAGTACTTC. V gene TRBV5-4 combines with J gene TRBJ2-7; the D gene is possibly TRBD1 (6 bases). The V end lost 0 bases, the J end lost 0 bases, and 7 bases lay between the germline ends. This CDR3 is 14 amino acids long. CDR1 is SGHNT and CDR2 is YYREEE in the germline V gene (reference sequence).

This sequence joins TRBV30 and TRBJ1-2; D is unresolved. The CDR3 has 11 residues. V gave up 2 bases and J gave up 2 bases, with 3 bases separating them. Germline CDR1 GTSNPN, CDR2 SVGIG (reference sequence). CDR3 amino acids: CAWSPNYGYTF. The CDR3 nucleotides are TGTGCCTGGAGTCCGAACTATGGCTACACCTTC.

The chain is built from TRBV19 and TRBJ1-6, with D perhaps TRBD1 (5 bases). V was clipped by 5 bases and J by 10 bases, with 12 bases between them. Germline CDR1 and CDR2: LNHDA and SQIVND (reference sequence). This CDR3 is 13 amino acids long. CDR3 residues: CASSPGGTSPLHF. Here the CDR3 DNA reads TGTGCCAGTAGTCCGGGGGGGACCTCACCCCTCCACTTT.

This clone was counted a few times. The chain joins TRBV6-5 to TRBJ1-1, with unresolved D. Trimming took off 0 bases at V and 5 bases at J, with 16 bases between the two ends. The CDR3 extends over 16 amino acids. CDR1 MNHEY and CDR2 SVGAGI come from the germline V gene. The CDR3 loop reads CASSYSWHLGYTEAFF. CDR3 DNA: TGTGCCAGCAGTTACTCATGGCACCTCGGGTATACTGAAGCTTTCTTT.

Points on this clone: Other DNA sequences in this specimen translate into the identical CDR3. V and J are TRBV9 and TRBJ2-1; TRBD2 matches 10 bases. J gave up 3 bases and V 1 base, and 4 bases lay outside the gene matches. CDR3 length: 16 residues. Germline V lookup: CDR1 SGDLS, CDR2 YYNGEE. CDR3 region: CASSVSSSGGYNEQFF. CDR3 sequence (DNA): TGTGCCAGCAGCGTATCTTCTAGCGGGGGCTACAATGAGCAGTTCTTC.

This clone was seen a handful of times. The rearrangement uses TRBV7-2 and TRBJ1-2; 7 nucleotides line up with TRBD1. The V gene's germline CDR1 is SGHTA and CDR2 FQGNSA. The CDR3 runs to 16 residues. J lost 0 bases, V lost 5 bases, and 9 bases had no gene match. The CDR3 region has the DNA TGTGCCAGCAGCCCTACTCCCGGGACAGCTAACTATGGCTACACCTTC. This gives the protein CASSPTPGTANYGYTF.

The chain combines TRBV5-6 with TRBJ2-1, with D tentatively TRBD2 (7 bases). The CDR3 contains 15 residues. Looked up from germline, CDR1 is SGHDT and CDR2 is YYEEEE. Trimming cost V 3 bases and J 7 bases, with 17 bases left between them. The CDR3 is CASSSLGGANNEQFF. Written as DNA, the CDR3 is TGTGCCAGCAGCTCCCTGGGGGGGGCAAATAATGAGCAGTTCTTC. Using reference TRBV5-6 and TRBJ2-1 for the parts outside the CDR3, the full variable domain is DAGVTQSPTHLIKTRGQQVTLRCSPKSGHDTVSWYQQALGQGPQFIFQYYEEEERQRGNFPDRFSGHQFPNYSSELNVNALLLGDSALYLCASSSLGGANNEQFFGPGTRLTVL.

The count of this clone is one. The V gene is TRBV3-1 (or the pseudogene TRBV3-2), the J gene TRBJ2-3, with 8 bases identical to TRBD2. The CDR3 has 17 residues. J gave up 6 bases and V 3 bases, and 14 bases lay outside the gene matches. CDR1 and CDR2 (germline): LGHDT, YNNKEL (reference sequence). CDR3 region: CASSHGGGAGARDTQYF. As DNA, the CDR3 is TGTGCCAGCAGCCATGGGGGAGGAGCGGGGGCAAGGGATACGCAGTATTTT.

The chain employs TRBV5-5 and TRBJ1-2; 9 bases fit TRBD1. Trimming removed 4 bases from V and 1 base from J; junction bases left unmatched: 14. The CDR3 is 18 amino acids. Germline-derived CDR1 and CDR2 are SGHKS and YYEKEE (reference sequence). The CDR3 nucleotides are TGTGCCAGCAGCCCTCAAGGGACAGGGAGAAGGGGTAACTATGGCTACACCTTC. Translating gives CASSPQGTGRRGNYGYTF.

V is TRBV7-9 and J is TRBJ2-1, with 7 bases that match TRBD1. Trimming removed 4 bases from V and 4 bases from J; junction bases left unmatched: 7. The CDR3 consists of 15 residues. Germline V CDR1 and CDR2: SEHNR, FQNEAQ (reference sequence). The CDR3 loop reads CASSSSGTAYNEQFF. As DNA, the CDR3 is TGTGCCAGCAGCTCCTCCGGGACAGCATACAATGAGCAGTTCTTC. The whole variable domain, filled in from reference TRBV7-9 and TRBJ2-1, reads DTGVSQNPRHKITKRGQNVTFRCDPISEHNRLYWYRQTLGQGPEFLTYFQNEAQLEKSRLLSDRFSAERPKGSFSTLEIQRTEQGDSAMYLCASSSSGTAYNEQFFGPGTRLTVL.

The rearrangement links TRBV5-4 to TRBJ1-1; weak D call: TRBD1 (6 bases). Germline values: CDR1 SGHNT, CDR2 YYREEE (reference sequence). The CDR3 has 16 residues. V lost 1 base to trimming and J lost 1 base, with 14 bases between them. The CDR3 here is CASSLMGTLSNTEAFF. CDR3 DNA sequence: TGTGCCAGCAGCTTGATGGGGACACTTTCGAACACTGAAGCTTTCTTT. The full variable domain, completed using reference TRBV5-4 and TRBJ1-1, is ETGVTQSPTHLIKTRGQQVTLRCSSQSGHNTVSWYQQALGQGPQFIFQYYREEENGRGNFPPRFSGLQFPNYSSELNVNALELDDSALYLCASSLMGTLSNTEAFFGQGTRLTVV.

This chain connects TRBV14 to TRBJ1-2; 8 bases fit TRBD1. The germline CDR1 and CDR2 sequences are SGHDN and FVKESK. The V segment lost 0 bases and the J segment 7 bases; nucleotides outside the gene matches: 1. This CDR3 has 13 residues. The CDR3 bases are TGTGCCAGCAGCCAAGACAGGGGGCCTGGCTACACCTTC. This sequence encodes CASSQDRGPGYTF.